A selection of T cell receptor beta chains follows, all from one sample in a study of T cells after yellow fever vaccination. TCRdb independently ran MiXCR on the 5' RACE reads; one entry per CDR3 protein. The sample shows roughly 340,000 distinct CDR3 sequences, around 3.9% of them seen only once. The sequencing here drew on PBMCs, taken 5 days after the yellow fever booster vaccination. These TCRs come from a man younger than 35 who received the YFV17D yellow fever vaccine. CDR3s include the opening cysteine and the closing phenylalanine or tryptophan.

TRBV5-1	TRBJ1-1	CASSTGLLNTEAFF
TRBV5-1	TRBJ2-2	CASSSTVNTGELFF
TRBV9	TRBJ1-4	CASSVVPGEKLFF
TRBV5-1	TRBJ2-3	CASSGEGADTQYF
TRBV20-1	TRBJ2-1	CSIDSGGGNEQFF
TRBV12-3/TRBV12-4	TRBJ2-3	CATSERGRTDTQYF
TRBV10-3	TRBJ2-3	CAARTGGTDTQYF
TRBV6-5	TRBJ1-2	CASRRGGAGGYTF
TRBV2	TRBJ1-5	CASSVTGQPQHF
TRBV12-3/TRBV12-4	TRBJ1-5	CASSLISGLNQPQHF
TRBV29-1	TRBJ1-2	CSSEAGLSGYTF
TRBV25-1	TRBJ2-1	CASSLARAYNEQFF
TRBV6-1	TRBJ1-1	CASPRSAMGEAFF
TRBV4-2	TRBJ2-2	CASSPRTSGAGELFF
TRBV24-1	TRBJ2-7	CATSDCGRGPPYYEQYF
TRBV12-3/TRBV12-4	TRBJ2-3	CASSRTSGGYTDTQYF